These T cell receptor beta chains were read from a single sample in a study of T cell responses to AZD1222 COVID-19 vaccine. The assay was immunoSEQ multiplex PCR, and TCRdb's table has in-frame clones only and misses some. The sample has roughly 260,000 clones, approximately 93% seen once. Material: peripheral blood, obtained on day 0 of AZD1222 vaccination. The receptors shown here come from an adult in good health. The CDR3 runs from the conserved cysteine through the conserved F or W. The order of the fields is D gene, J gene, clone size, V gene, CDR3 DNA, CDR3 protein. A D gene is named only where the DNA matches it firmly. A clone size is listed for some rows: how often the clone was seen (once, few, many), or a class if it is expanded.

d_call: TRBD1
j_call: TRBJ1-4
clone_size: NA
v_call: TRBV7-6
cdr3_nt: TGTGCCAGCAGCTCGGGGACAGGGCCAAATGAAAAACTGTTTTTT
cdr3_aa: CASSSGTGPNEKLFF

d_call: NA
j_call: TRBJ1-1
clone_size: NA
v_call: TRBV2
cdr3_nt: TGTGCCAGCAGCTCCGAAGGGGCGCGCACTGAAGCTTTCTTT
cdr3_aa: CASSSEGARTEAFF

d_call: TRBD1
j_call: TRBJ1-3
clone_size: few
v_call: TRBV28
cdr3_nt: TGTGCCAGCAGTTCGCCGACAGGGGTTGTGGACACCATATATTTT
cdr3_aa: CASSSPTGVVDTIYF

d_call: NA
j_call: TRBJ1-5
clone_size: NA
v_call: TRBV24-1
cdr3_nt: TGTGCCACCAGTGTTAACCAGTATCAGCCCCAGCATTTT
cdr3_aa: CATSVNQYQPQHF

d_call: NA
j_call: TRBJ2-7
clone_size: once
v_call: TRBV7-2
cdr3_nt: TGTGCCAGCAGCTTAACATGGTGGGACGGAGGGGAGCAGTACTTC
cdr3_aa: CASSLTWWDGGEQYF

d_call: NA
j_call: TRBJ1-5
clone_size: NA
v_call: TRBV6-5
cdr3_nt: TGTGCCAGTTCCCAACAGGGAGTTAGCAATCAGCCCCAGCATTTT
cdr3_aa: CASSQQGVSNQPQHF

d_call: TRBD1
j_call: TRBJ1-5
clone_size: NA
v_call: TRBV2
cdr3_nt: TGTGCCACCGCTGGACAGGACAATCAGCCCCAGCATTTT
cdr3_aa: CATAGQDNQPQHF

d_call: NA
j_call: TRBJ1-1
clone_size: NA
v_call: TRBV6-1
cdr3_nt: TGTGCCAGCAGTGAAGTTGCCAGCCGGACTGAAGCTTTCTTT
cdr3_aa: CASSEVASRTEAFF

d_call: TRBD1
j_call: TRBJ1-2
clone_size: NA
v_call: TRBV5-6
cdr3_nt: TGTGCCAGCAGCCACCGGACAGGGAGGATGGGCTATGGCTACACCTTC
cdr3_aa: CASSHRTGRMGYGYTF

d_call: NA
j_call: TRBJ2-7
clone_size: NA
v_call: TRBV6-1
cdr3_nt: TGTGCCAGCAGTGAGCTAGTAGACGAGCAGTACTTC
cdr3_aa: CASSELVDEQYF

d_call: NA
j_call: TRBJ1-1
clone_size: few
v_call: TRBV3-1/TRBV3-2
cdr3_nt: TGTGCCGGAGGGTTCTGGACTGAAGCTTTCTTT
cdr3_aa: CAGGFWTEAFF

d_call: NA
j_call: TRBJ2-5
clone_size: NA
v_call: TRBV18
cdr3_nt: TGTGCCAGCTCACGAAATCCGCAAGAGACCCAGTACTTC
cdr3_aa: CASSRNPQETQYF

d_call: NA
j_call: TRBJ2-3
clone_size: once
v_call: TRBV5-1
cdr3_nt: TGCGCCAGCAGCTGGGGGTCCGGCCTTAGCACAGATACGCAGTATTTT
cdr3_aa: CASSWGSGLSTDTQYF

d_call: NA
j_call: TRBJ2-7
clone_size: NA
v_call: TRBV30
cdr3_nt: TGTGCCTGGAGTCCCCCCTGGGGAGAGCAGTACTTC
cdr3_aa: CAWSPPWGEQYF

d_call: TRBD1
j_call: TRBJ1-4
clone_size: NA
v_call: TRBV7-9
cdr3_nt: TGTGCCAGCAGCTTCCCCAGGGGGGAGGAAAAACTGTTTTTT
cdr3_aa: CASSFPRGEEKLFF

d_call: NA
j_call: TRBJ1-1
clone_size: NA
v_call: TRBV9
cdr3_nt: TGTGCCAGCAGCCCTCACCGAATAGATTGGAACACTGAAGCTTTCTTT
cdr3_aa: CASSPHRIDWNTEAFF

d_call: NA
j_call: TRBJ1-2
clone_size: NA
v_call: TRBV29-1
cdr3_nt: TGCAGTGCTCTAGCCTTGGGGGGCGGATTTTATGGCTACACCTTC
cdr3_aa: CSALALGGGFYGYTF

d_call: NA
j_call: TRBJ2-7
clone_size: once
v_call: TRBV28
cdr3_nt: TGTGCCAGCAGTTGGAGGGGGGACACCTACGAGCAGTACTTC
cdr3_aa: CASSWRGDTYEQYF